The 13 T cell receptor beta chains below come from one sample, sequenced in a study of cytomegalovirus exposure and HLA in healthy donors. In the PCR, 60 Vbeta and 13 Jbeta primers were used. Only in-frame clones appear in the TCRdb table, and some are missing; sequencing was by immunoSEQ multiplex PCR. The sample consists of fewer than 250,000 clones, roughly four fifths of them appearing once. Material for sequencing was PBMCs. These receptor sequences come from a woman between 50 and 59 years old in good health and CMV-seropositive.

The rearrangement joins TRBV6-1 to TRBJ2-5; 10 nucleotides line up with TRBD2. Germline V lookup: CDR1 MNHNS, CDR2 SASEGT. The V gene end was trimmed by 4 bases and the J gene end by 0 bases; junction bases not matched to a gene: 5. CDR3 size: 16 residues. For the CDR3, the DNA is TGTGCCAGCAGTGTCGGTAGCGGGGGGAACCAAGAGACCCAGTACTTC. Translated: CASSVGSGGNQETQYF.

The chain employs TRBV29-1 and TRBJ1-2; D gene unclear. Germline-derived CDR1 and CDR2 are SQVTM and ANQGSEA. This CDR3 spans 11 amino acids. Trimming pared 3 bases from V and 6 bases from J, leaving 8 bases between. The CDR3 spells CSVEQTDGYTF. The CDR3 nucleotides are TGCAGCGTTGAGCAAACGGATGGCTACACCTTC.

DNA for the CDR3: TGTGCCAGTATTGGACGGGACAGCTTCTTACTTGGCTACACCTTC. It encodes CASIGRDSFLLGYTF. V and J are TRBV19 and TRBJ1-2; 7 nucleotides line up with TRBD1. The CDR3 loop spans 15 amino acids. Per the germline V gene, CDR1 is LNHDA and CDR2 is SQIVND (reference sequence). J was trimmed by 7 bases and V by 7 bases; bases with no gene match: 15.

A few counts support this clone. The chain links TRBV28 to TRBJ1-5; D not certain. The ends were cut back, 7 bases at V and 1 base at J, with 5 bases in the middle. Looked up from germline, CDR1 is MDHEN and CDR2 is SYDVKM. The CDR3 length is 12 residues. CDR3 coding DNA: TGTGCCAGCAATGAGAGCAATCAGCCCCAGCATTTT. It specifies CASNESNQPQHF.

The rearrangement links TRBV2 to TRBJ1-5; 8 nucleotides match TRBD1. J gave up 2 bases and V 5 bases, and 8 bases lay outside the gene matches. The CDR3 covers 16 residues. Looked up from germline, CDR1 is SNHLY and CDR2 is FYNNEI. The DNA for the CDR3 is TGTGCCAGCAGTTCAAGGACAGGGAGCGGCAATCAGCCCCAGCATTTT. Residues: CASSSRTGSGNQPQHF.

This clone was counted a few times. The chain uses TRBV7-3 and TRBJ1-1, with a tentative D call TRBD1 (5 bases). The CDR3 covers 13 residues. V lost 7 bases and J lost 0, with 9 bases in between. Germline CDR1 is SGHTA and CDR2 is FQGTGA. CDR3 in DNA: TGTGCCAGCAAGTGGGACTTGAACACTGAAGCTTTCTTT. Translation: CASKWDLNTEAFF.

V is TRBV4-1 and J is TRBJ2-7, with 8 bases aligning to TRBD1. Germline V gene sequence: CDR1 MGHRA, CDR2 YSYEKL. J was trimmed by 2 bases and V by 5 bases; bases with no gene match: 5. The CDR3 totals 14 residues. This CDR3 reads CASSSAGGPYEQYF. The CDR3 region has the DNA TGCGCCAGCAGCTCCGCAGGGGGCCCCTACGAGCAGTACTTC.

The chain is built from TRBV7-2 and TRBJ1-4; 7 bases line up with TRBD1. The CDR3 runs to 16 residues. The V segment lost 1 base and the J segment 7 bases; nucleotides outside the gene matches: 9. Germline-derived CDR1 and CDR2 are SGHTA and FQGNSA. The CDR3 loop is CASSLGAGGSFEKLFF. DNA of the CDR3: TGTGCCAGCAGCTTAGGGGCAGGGGGGTCTTTTGAAAAACTGTTTTTT.

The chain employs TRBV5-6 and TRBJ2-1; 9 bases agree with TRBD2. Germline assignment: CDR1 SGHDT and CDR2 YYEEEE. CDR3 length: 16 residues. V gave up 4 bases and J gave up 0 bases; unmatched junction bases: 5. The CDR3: CASSPKRGDSYNEQFF. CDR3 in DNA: TGTGCCAGCAGCCCGAAGCGGGGGGACTCCTACAATGAGCAGTTCTTC.

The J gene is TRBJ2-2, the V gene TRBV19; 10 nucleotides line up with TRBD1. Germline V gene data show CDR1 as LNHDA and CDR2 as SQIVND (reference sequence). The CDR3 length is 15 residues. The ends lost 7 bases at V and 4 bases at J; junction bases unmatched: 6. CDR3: CASKGTGVGTGELFF. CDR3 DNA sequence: TGTGCCAGTAAAGGGACAGGGGTTGGCACCGGGGAGCTGTTTTTT.

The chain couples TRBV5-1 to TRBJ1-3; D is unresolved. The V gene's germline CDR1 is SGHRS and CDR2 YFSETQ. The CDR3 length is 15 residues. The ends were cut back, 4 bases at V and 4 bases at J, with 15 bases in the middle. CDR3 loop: CASSPLQITGNTIYF. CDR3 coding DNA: TGCGCCAGCAGCCCGTTACAGATTACAGGAAACACCATATATTTT.

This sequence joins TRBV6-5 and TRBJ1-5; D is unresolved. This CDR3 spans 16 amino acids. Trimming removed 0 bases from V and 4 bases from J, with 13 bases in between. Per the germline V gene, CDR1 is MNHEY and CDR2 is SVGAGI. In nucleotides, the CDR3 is TGTGCCAGCAGTTACTCTTTCCGGAGGATGAATCAGCCCCAGCATTTT. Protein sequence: CASSYSFRRMNQPQHF.

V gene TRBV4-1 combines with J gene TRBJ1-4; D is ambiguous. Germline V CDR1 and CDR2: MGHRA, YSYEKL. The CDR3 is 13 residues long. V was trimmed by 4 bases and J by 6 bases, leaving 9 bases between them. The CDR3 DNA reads TGCGCCAGCAGCCGGGCAGACGATGAAAAACTGTTTTTT. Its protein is CASSRADDEKLFF.